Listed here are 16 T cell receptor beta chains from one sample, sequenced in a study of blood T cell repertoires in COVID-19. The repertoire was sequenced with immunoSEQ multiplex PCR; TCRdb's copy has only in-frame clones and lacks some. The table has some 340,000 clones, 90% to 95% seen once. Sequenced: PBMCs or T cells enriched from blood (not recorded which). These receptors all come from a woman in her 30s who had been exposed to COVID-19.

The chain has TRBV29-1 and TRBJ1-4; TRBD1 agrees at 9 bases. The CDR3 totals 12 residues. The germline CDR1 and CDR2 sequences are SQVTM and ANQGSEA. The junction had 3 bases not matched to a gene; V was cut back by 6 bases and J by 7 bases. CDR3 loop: CSVGTGSEKLFF. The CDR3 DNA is TGCAGCGTCGGGACAGGGAGTGAAAAACTGTTTTTT.

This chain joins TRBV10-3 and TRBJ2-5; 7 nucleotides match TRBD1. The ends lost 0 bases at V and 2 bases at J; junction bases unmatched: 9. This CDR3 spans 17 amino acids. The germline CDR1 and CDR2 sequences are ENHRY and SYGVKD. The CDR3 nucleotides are TGTGCCATCAGTGAGTCGGCGAGGGGGCGAGGACAAGAGACCCAGTACTTC. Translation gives CAISESARGRGQETQYF.

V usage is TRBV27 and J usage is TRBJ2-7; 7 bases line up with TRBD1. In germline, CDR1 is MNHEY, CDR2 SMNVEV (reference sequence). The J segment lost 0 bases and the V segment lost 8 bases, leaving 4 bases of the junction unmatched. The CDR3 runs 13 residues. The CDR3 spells CASSDRPSYEQYF. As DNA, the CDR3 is TGTGCCAGCTCGGACAGGCCCTCCTACGAGCAGTACTTC.

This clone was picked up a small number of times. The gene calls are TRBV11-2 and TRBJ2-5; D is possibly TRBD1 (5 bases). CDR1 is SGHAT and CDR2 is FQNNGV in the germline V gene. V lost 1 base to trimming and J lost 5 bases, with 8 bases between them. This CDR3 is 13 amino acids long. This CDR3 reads CASSLGPGETQYF. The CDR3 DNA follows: TGTGCCAGCAGCTTAGGCCCAGGGGAGACCCAGTACTTC.

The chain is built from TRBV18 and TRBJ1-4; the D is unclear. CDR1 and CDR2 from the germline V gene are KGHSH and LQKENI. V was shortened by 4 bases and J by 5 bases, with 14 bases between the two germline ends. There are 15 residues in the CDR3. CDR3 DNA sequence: TGTGCCAGCTCACTCCGAGGCGGAACAAATGAAAAACTGTTTTTT. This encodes CASSLRGGTNEKLFF.

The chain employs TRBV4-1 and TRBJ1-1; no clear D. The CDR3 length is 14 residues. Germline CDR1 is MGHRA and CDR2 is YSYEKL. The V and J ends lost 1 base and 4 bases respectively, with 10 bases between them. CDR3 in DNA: TGCGCCAGCAGCCAAGTTGGAGGCTCCACTGAAGCTTTCTTT. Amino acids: CASSQVGGSTEAFF.

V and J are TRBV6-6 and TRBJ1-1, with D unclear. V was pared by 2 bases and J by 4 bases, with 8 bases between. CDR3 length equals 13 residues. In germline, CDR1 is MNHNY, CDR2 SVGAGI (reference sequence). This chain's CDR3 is CASSYPRVTEAFF. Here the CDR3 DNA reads TGTGCCAGCAGTTACCCGCGAGTCACTGAAGCTTTCTTT.

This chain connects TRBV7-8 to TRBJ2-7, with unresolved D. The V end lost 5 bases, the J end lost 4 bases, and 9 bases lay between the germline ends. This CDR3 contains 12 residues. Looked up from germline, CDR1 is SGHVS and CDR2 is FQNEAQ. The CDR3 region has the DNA TGTGCCAGCAGCCCCCACTCTTACGAGCAGTACTTC. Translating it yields CASSPHSYEQYF.

The DNA for the CDR3 is TGTGCCAGCAGTTACACGCGGGACAGGGACTATGGCTACACCTTC. Protein: CASSYTRDRDYGYTF. The genes are TRBV6-5 and TRBJ1-2; 9 bases map to TRBD1. Trimming removed 2 bases from V and 3 bases from J; junction bases left unmatched: 4. The CDR3 is made up of 15 amino acids. The V gene's germline CDR1 is MNHEY and CDR2 SVGAGI.

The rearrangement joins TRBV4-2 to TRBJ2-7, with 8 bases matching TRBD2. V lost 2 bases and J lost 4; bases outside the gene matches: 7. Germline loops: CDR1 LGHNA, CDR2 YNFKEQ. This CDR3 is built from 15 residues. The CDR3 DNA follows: TGTGCCAGCAGCCAATCCGGGGGGGTAGGATACGAGCAGTACTTC. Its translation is CASSQSGGVGYEQYF.

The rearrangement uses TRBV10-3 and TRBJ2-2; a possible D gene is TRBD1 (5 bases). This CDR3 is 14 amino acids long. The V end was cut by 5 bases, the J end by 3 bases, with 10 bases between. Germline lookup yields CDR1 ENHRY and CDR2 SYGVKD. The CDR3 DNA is TGTGCCATCAGTATAGACAGTCACACCGGGGAGCTGTTTTTT. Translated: CAISIDSHTGELFF.

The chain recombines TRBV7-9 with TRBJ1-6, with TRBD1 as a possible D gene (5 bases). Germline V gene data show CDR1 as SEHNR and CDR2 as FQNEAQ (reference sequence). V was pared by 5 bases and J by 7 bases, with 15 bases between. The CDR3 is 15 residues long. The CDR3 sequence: CASSRIDGGNSPLHF. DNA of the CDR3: TGTGCCAGCAGCCGGATAGATGGGGGGAATTCACCCCTCCACTTT.

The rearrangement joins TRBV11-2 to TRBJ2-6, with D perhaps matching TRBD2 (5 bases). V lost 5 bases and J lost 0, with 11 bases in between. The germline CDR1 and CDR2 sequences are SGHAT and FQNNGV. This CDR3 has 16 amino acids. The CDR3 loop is CASSPRENSGANVLTF. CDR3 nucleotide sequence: TGTGCCAGCAGCCCCCGGGAAAACTCTGGGGCCAACGTCCTGACTTTC.

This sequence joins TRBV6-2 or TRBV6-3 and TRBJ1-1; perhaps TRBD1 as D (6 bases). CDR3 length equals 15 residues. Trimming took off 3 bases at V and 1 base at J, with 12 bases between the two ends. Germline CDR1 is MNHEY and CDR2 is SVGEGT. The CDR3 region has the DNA TGTGCCAGCAGTTATCCCCTGGACAGGAACACTGAAGCTTTCTTT. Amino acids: CASSYPLDRNTEAFF.

Here the CDR3 DNA reads TGTGCCAGCAGCTTAGCGCACGCCCGGGTGGACACTGAAGCTTTCTTT. Encoded protein: CASSLAHARVDTEAFF. The chain combines TRBV7-8 with TRBJ1-1; D unclear. The CDR3 has 16 amino acids. Per the germline V gene, CDR1 is SGHVS and CDR2 is FQNEAQ. With 0 bases removed from V and 3 bases from J, the gap between germline ends came to 14 bases.

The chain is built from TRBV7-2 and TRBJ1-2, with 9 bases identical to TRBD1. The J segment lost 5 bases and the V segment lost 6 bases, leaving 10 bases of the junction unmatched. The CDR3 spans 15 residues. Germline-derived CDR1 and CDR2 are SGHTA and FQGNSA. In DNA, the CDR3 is TGTGCCAGCAGACGAAACAGGGGGCAGGGTTATGGCTACACCTTC. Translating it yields CASRRNRGQGYGYTF.